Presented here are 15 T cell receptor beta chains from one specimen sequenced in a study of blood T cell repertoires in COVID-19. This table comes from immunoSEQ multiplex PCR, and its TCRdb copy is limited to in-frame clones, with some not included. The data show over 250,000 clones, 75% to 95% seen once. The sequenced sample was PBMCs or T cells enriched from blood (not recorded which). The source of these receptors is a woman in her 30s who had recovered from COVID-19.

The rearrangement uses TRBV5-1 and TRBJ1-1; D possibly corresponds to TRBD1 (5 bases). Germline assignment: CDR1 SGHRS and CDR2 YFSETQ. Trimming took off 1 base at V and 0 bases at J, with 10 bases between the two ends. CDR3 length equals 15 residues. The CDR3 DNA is TGCGCCAGCAGCTTGTCGGGCAGGGTGAACACTGAAGCTTTCTTT. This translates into CASSLSGRVNTEAFF.

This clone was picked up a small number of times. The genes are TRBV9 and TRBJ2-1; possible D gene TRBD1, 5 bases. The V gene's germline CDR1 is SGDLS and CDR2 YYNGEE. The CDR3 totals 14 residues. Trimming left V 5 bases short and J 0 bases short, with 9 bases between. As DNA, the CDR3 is TGTGCCAGCAGTGACAGTAACTCCTACAATGAGCAGTTCTTC. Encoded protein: CASSDSNSYNEQFF.

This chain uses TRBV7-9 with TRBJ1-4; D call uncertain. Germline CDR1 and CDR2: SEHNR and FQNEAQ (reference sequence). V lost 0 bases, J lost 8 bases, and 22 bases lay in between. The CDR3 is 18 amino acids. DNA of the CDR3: TGTGCCAGCAGCTTAGCACTAAACACAGCACTCCCGGGAGAAAAACTGTTTTTT. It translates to CASSLALNTALPGEKLFF.

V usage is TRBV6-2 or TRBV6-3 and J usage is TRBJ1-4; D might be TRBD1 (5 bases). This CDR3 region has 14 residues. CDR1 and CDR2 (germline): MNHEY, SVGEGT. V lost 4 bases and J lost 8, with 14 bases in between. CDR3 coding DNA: TGTGCCAGCAGTTCCAGGGTTTCGTCAGAAAAACTGTTTTTT. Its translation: CASSSRVSSEKLFF.

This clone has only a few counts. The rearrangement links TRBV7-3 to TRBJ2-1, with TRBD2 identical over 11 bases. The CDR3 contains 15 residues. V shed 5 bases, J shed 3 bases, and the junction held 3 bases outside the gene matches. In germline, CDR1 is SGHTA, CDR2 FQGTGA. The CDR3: CASSISGRGYNEQFF. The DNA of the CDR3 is TGTGCCAGCAGCATTAGCGGGAGGGGCTACAATGAGCAGTTCTTC.

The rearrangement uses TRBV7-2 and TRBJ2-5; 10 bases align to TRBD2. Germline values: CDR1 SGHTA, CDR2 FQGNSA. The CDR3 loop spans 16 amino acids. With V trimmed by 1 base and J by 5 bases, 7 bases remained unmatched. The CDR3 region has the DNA TGTGCCAGCAGCTTAGGTGCCCAGCGGGAGGGGGAGACCCAGTACTTC. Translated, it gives CASSLGAQREGETQYF.

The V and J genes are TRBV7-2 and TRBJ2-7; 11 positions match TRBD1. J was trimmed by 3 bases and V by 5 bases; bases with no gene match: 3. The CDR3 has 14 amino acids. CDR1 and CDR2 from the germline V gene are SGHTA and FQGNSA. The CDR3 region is CASSPGTGGYEQYF. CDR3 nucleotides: TGTGCCAGCAGCCCCGGGACAGGGGGCTACGAGCAGTACTTC.

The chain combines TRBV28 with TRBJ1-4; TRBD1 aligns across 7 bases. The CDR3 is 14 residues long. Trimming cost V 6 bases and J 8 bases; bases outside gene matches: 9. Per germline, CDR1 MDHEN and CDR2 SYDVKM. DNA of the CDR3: TGTGCCAGCAGCCCCGGGACAGAGGGAGAAAAACTGTTTTTT. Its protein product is CASSPGTEGEKLFF.

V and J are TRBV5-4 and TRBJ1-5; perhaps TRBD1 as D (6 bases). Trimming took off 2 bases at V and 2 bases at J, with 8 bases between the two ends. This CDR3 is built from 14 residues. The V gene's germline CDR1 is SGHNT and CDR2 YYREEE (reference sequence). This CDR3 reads CASSLSGGNQPQHF. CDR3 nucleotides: TGTGCCAGCAGCTTATCAGGGGGCAATCAGCCCCAGCATTTT.

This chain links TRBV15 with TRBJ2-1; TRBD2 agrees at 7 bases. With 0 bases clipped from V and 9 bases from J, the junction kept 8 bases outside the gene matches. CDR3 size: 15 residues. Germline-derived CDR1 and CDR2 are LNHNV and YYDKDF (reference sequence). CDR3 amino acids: CATSRDFGGSTEQFF. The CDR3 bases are TGTGCCACCAGCAGAGATTTCGGCGGGAGCACTGAGCAGTTCTTC.

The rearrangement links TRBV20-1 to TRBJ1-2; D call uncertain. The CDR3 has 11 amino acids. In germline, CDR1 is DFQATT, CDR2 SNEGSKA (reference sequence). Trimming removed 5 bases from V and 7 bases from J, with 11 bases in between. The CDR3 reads CSAPPLSGYTF. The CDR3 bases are TGCAGTGCTCCGCCCCTTAGTGGCTACACCTTC.

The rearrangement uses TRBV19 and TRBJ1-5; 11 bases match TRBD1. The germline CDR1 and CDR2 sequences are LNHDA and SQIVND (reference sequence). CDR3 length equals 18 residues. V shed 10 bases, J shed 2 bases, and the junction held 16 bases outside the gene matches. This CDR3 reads CAISTHWTGGFGNQPQHF. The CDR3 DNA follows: TGTGCCATTTCTACACACTGGACAGGGGGCTTCGGCAATCAGCCCCAGCATTTT.

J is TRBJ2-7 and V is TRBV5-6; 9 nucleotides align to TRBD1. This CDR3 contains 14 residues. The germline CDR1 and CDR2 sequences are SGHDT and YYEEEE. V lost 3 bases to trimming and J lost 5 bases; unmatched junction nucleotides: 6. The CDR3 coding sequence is TGTGCCAGCAGCTGGGGACAGGGAAGGAACGAGCAGTACTTC. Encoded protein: CASSWGQGRNEQYF.

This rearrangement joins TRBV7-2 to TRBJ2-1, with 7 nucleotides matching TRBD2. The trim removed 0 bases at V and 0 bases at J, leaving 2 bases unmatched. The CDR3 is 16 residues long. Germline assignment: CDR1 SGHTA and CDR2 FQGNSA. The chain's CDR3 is CASSLARTSSYNEQFF. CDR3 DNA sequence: TGTGCCAGCAGCTTAGCCCGGACTAGCTCCTACAATGAGCAGTTCTTC.

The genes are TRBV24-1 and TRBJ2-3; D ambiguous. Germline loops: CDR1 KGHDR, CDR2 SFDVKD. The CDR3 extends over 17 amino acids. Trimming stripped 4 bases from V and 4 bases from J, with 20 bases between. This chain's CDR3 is CATSDSTPGLSADTQYF. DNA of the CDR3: TGTGCCACCAGTGACTCTACTCCCGGGTTGTCGGCAGATACGCAGTATTTT.